The 32 T cell receptor beta chains listed next were all sequenced from one sample in a study of neurological immune-mediated disorders. TCRdb redid the calling of the 5' RACE reads with MiXCR, one entry per CDR3 protein. The repertoire holds around 52,000 distinct CDR3 sequences, 5.8% seen once, with approximately 1.5% in the top ten. The sequenced material came from CD4+ T cells from blood. Receptors originate from a woman in her late teens or twenties with multiple sclerosis.

This clonotype was counted at least ten times. The rearrangement links TRBV3-1 to TRBJ1-1; D may be TRBD1 (5 bases). V shed 2 bases and J shed 1 base, with 11 bases lying between them. The CDR3 covers 15 residues. Germline assignment: CDR1 LGHDT and CDR2 YNNKEL (reference sequence). For the CDR3, the DNA is TGTGCCAGCAGCCAAAACGGGGGAGAGAACACTGAAGCTTTCTTT. Protein product: CASSQNGGENTEAFF.

At least ten counts were recorded for this clonotype. The V call is TRBV12-3 or TRBV12-4, the J call TRBJ2-5; 12 bases align to TRBD2. The CDR3 runs to 15 residues. Unmatched junction bases numbered 4, after V lost 3 bases and J lost 5 bases. The CDR3 sequence is CASSFWTSGKETQYF. DNA of the CDR3: TGTGCCAGCAGTTTTTGGACTAGCGGGAAGGAGACCCAGTACTTC.

This clonotype was seen many times. V is TRBV6-5 and J is TRBJ2-3, with D hard to call. Germline CDR1 and CDR2: MNHEY and SVGAGI. The ends were cut back, 7 bases at V and 2 bases at J, with 13 bases in the middle. This CDR3 has 14 residues. Written as DNA, the CDR3 is TGTGCCAGCAACCTTGGGTCTTCCACAGATACGCAGTATTTT. Its protein product is CASNLGSSTDTQYF.

The CDR3 bases are TGTGCCAGCAGCATAGGGTGGACTGAAGCTTTCTTT. It specifies CASSIGWTEAFF. The J gene is TRBJ1-1, the V gene TRBV7-2; D call uncertain. The CDR3 spans 12 residues. Germline V gene lookup returns CDR1 SGHTA and CDR2 FQGNSA. Trimming pared 5 bases from V and 5 bases from J, leaving 9 bases between. The full variable domain, rest sourced from reference TRBV7-2 and TRBJ1-1, is GAGVSQSPSNKVTEKGKDVELRCDPISGHTALYWYRQSLGQGLEFLIYFQGNSAPDKSGLPSDRFSAERTGGSVSTLTIQRTQQEDSAVYLCASSIGWTEAFFGQGTRLTVV.

Many counts were recorded for this clonotype. The chain recombines TRBV20-1 with TRBJ2-5; 7 bases agree with TRBD1. Germline values: CDR1 DFQATT, CDR2 SNEGSKA (reference sequence). The ends lost 3 bases at V and 2 bases at J; junction bases unmatched: 6. This CDR3 comprises 14 residues. Here the CDR3 DNA reads TGCAGTGCTAGCCCGGGACAGAGACAAGAGACCCAGTACTTC. Protein sequence: CSASPGQRQETQYF.

A few counts support this clonotype. The chain couples TRBV30 to TRBJ1-4; D not resolved. The CDR3 spans 12 residues. Trimming shortened V by 0 bases and J by 8 bases, and 7 bases separated the two germline ends. Germline values: CDR1 GTSNPN, CDR2 SVGIG (reference sequence). The CDR3, as DNA: TGTGCCTGGAGTGTACTCGGCGAAAAACTGTTTTTT. It translates to CAWSVLGEKLFF. Full variable domain (rest looked up from reference TRBV30 and TRBJ1-4): SQTIHQWPATLVQPVGSPLSLECTVEGTSNPNLYWYRQAAGRGLQLLFYSVGIGQISSEVPQNLSASRPQDRQFILSSKKLLLSDSGFYLCAWSVLGEKLFFGSGTQLSVL.

This clonotype appeared a few times. The chain couples TRBV5-4 to TRBJ2-3; a weak D match, TRBD1 (6 bases). Trimming stripped 1 base from V and 4 bases from J, with 19 bases between. Germline CDR1 reads SGHNT; CDR2 reads YYREEE (reference sequence). The CDR3 extends over 17 amino acids. The CDR3 region is CASSLRYFTAGADTQYF. CDR3 nucleotide sequence: TGTGCCAGCAGCTTGCGTTATTTCACGGCAGGGGCAGATACGCAGTATTTT.

This clonotype was recorded many times. The chain couples TRBV28 to TRBJ2-2; no reliable D call. Trimming took off 7 bases at V and 4 bases at J, with 10 bases between the two ends. The germline V gene encodes CDR1 MDHEN and CDR2 SYDVKM. This CDR3 is built from 13 residues. CDR3 DNA sequence: TGTGCCAGCATCGGGTACGGCACCGGGGAGCTGTTTTTT. Protein product: CASIGYGTGELFF.

This clonotype was seen many times. This chain links TRBV3-1 with TRBJ1-5; D call uncertain. Germline assignment: CDR1 LGHDT and CDR2 YNNKEL (reference sequence). CDR3 length: 14 amino acids. Trimming cost V 1 base and J 0 bases, with 4 bases left between them. The chain's CDR3 is CASSQASSNQPQHF. CDR3 nucleotides: TGTGCCAGCAGCCAAGCCAGTAGCAATCAGCCCCAGCATTTT.

This clonotype occurred many times. The chain employs TRBV2 and TRBJ2-1, with 9 bases matching TRBD1. From germline, CDR1 is SNHLY and CDR2 FYNNEI. J gave up 8 bases and V 6 bases, and 20 bases lay outside the gene matches. The CDR3 loop spans 18 amino acids. CDR3 DNA sequence: TGTGCCAGCAGGGACAGGGGTCTGTCATTTCCCCATTTCGATGAGCAGTTCTTC. Protein sequence: CASRDRGLSFPHFDEQFF.

This clonotype was observed at least ten times. The V gene is TRBV6-1, the J gene TRBJ1-5; 7 bases agree with TRBD1. Germline-derived CDR1 and CDR2 are MNHNS and SASEGT. The CDR3 has 14 amino acids. Trimming cost V 7 bases and J 5 bases; bases outside gene matches: 8. The DNA for the CDR3 is TGTGCCAGCAAGATAACAGGGGTTCATCAGCCCCAGCATTTT. Amino acids: CASKITGVHQPQHF.

This clonotype was found many times. The rearrangement uses TRBV2 and TRBJ2-1; 8 positions agree with TRBD1. Germline assignment: CDR1 SNHLY and CDR2 FYNNEI. This CDR3 has 14 residues. V was pared by 3 bases and J by 5 bases, with 3 bases of the junction left unmatched. The CDR3 protein is CASSDGQGDNEQFF. CDR3 nucleotides: TGTGCCAGCAGTGACGGACAGGGAGACAATGAGCAGTTCTTC.

This clonotype occurred many times. The chain employs TRBV29-1 and TRBJ1-2; tentative D call: TRBD1 (6 bases). The CDR3 extends over 12 amino acids. Trimming took off 4 bases at V and 7 bases at J, with 13 bases between the two ends. The germline V gene encodes CDR1 SQVTM and CDR2 ANQGSEA. The CDR3 nucleotides are TGCAGCGTTGGACAGGTCCTAGGTGGCTACACCTTC. It yields the protein CSVGQVLGGYTF.

Many counts were recorded for this clonotype. The V gene is TRBV12-3 or TRBV12-4, the J gene TRBJ1-3; D is perhaps TRBD1 (5 bases). V was trimmed by 5 bases and J by 5 bases, leaving 10 bases between them. The CDR3 consists of 13 residues. CDR3 residues: CASSPGRRNTIYF. CDR3 bases: TGTGCCAGCAGTCCGGGACGGCGAAACACCATATATTTT.

This clonotype was seen ten or more times. The V gene is TRBV25-1, the J gene TRBJ1-4, with D unclear. With 3 bases removed from V and 1 base from J, the gap between germline ends came to 9 bases. Looked up from germline, CDR1 is MGHDK and CDR2 is SYGVNS. The CDR3 sequence is 15 residues long. The CDR3: CASSDLRGTNEKLFF. The CDR3 coding sequence is TGTGCCAGCAGTGATCTTCGGGGAACTAATGAAAAACTGTTTTTT. The full variable domain, rest sourced from reference TRBV25-1 and TRBJ1-4, is EADIYQTPRYLVIGTGKKITLECSQTMGHDKMYWYQQDPGMELHLIHYSYGVNSTEKGDLSSESTVSRIRTEHFPLTLESARPSHTSQYLCASSDLRGTNEKLFFGSGTQLSVL.

This clonotype was found many times. The gene calls are TRBV14 and TRBJ2-7; 7 positions match TRBD1. Losses at the gene ends were 1 base for V and 5 bases for J; bases not matched to a gene: 5. CDR3 length equals 14 residues. Germline V gene lookup returns CDR1 SGHDN and CDR2 FVKESK. In nucleotides, the CDR3 is TGTGCCAGCAGCCAAGGACAGGGCATCGACGAGCAGTACGTC. It translates to CASSQGQGIDEQYV.

This clonotype was recorded at least ten times. The gene calls are TRBV12-3 or TRBV12-4 and TRBJ1-1; 7 nucleotides agree with TRBD1. This CDR3 is 15 amino acids long. The V gene end was trimmed by 5 bases and the J gene end by 2 bases; junction bases not matched to a gene: 8. CDR3 sequence reads: CASSHRQGLNTEAFF. The CDR3 coding sequence is TGTGCCAGCAGTCACAGACAGGGACTAAACACTGAAGCTTTCTTT.

This clonotype has ten or more counts. V usage is TRBV15 and J usage is TRBJ1-1; D call uncertain. Trimming pared 2 bases from V and 3 bases from J, leaving 13 bases between. The germline V gene has CDR1 LNHNV and CDR2 YYDKDF (reference sequence). The length of the CDR3 is 15 residues. CDR3 nucleotides: TGTGCCACCAGCAGAAAAAGGTTTCCGGACACTGAAGCTTTCTTT. Its translation: CATSRKRFPDTEAFF.

In this sample, this clonotype turned up many times. The V gene is TRBV2, the J gene TRBJ1-6, with D possibly being TRBD1 (5 bases). This CDR3 contains 13 residues. Germline V lookup: CDR1 SNHLY, CDR2 FYNNEI. With 7 bases removed from V and 7 bases from J, the gap between germline ends came to 11 bases. The CDR3 bases are TGTGCCAGCAAAGACAGCCCAAATTCACCCCTCCACTTT. The encoded protein is CASKDSPNSPLHF.

The sample holds many counts of this clonotype. The rearrangement uses TRBV20-1 and TRBJ2-5, with 7 nucleotides matching TRBD2. V shed 5 bases and J 0 bases; nucleotides not matched to a gene: 12. The length of the CDR3 is 16 residues. Germline values: CDR1 DFQATT, CDR2 SNEGSKA (reference sequence). CDR3 nucleotides: TGCAGTGCTGGGAGGCTAGCGGAGTACTACCAAGAGACCCAGTACTTC. It is translated as CSAGRLAEYYQETQYF.

This clonotype was recorded many times. The chain links TRBV10-3 to TRBJ2-7; no reliable D call. Trimming took off 0 bases at V and 2 bases at J, with 8 bases between the two ends. The germline gives CDR1 ENHRY, CDR2 SYGVKD. This CDR3 has 14 residues. The chain's CDR3 is CAISESGKAYEQYV. The CDR3 DNA follows: TGTGCCATCAGTGAGTCAGGTAAAGCCTACGAGCAGTACGTC.

This clonotype was seen repeatedly, ten times or more. This rearrangement joins TRBV5-1 to TRBJ2-1, with D possibly being TRBD1 (5 bases). Deletions cut 0 bases from V and 9 bases from J, with 13 bases between. Germline CDR1 SGHRS, CDR2 YFSETQ. The CDR3 contains 14 residues. CDR3 sequence reads: CASSLVAGSSEQFF. The CDR3 bases are TGCGCCAGCAGCTTGGTGGCAGGGTCCAGTGAGCAGTTCTTC.

This clonotype was seen many times. The J gene is TRBJ2-2, the V gene TRBV20-1, with D perhaps assigned TRBD1 or TRBD2 (5 bases each). The CDR3 loop spans 15 amino acids. Germline V CDR1 and CDR2: DFQATT, SNEGSKA (reference sequence). V lost 4 bases, J lost 5 bases, and 17 bases lay in between. Written as DNA, the CDR3 is TGCAGTGCTAAGATCGGGACCCTGGTAACCGGGGAGCTGTTTTTT. Translation: CSAKIGTLVTGELFF.

This clonotype was counted many times. The chain joins TRBV29-1 to TRBJ1-1; unclear D gene. The length of the CDR3 is 11 residues. From germline, CDR1 is SQVTM and CDR2 ANQGSEA. Trimming took off 2 bases at V and 8 bases at J, with 9 bases between the two ends. The CDR3 protein is CSVEHEIEAFF. The CDR3, as DNA: TGCAGCGTTGAACACGAGATAGAAGCTTTCTTT.

This clonotype was seen many times. An end of the junction differs from the germline gene, which may be a read error. The V gene is TRBV7-9, the J gene TRBJ2-1; 7 nucleotides agree with TRBD2. The CDR3 runs 12 residues. Looked up from germline, CDR1 is SEHNR and CDR2 is FQNEAQ (reference sequence). Here the CDR3 DNA reads TGTGCCAACACCCGACGGAGGGAGGGCGCGGATTTC. Its protein is CANTRRREGADF.

V is TRBV7-9 and J is TRBJ2-1; 7 bases are a match to TRBD2. The germline CDR1 and CDR2 sequences are SEHNR and FQNEAQ (reference sequence). The CDR3 covers 15 residues. J gave up 1 base and V 8 bases, and 8 bases lay outside the gene matches. The chain's CDR3 is CASSPSGVSYNEQFF. DNA for the CDR3: TGTGCCAGCTCCCCGAGCGGGGTATCCTACAATGAGCAGTTCTTC.

This clonotype was detected many times. The chain couples TRBV9 to TRBJ1-5; D uncertain. Per the germline V gene, CDR1 is SGDLS and CDR2 is YYNGEE. CDR3 length: 16 residues. Trimming left V 0 bases short and J 0 bases short, with 10 bases between. This CDR3 is CASSVDPGHSNQPQHF. CDR3 nucleotides: TGTGCCAGCAGCGTAGATCCAGGTCATAGCAATCAGCCCCAGCATTTT.

This clonotype was observed many times. The chain uses TRBV20-1 and TRBJ1-5; possibly TRBD1 for D (6 bases). CDR1 is DFQATT, CDR2 SNEGSKA, per germline (reference sequence). V was shortened by 0 bases and J by 2 bases, with 17 bases between the two germline ends. This CDR3 is built from 17 residues. The CDR3 protein is CSARDPRGGIGNQPQHF. The CDR3 DNA follows: TGCAGTGCTAGAGACCCCAGAGGGGGTATTGGCAATCAGCCCCAGCATTTT.

This clonotype was observed many times. The chain uses TRBV6-5 and TRBJ2-3; the match to TRBD1 covers 9 bases. Germline-derived CDR1 and CDR2 are MNHEY and SVGAGI. The CDR3 loop spans 16 amino acids. Trimming cost V 2 bases and J 3 bases; bases outside gene matches: 6. The CDR3 is CASSYTGGRWTDTQYF. In nucleotides, the CDR3 is TGTGCCAGCAGTTACACAGGGGGCAGGTGGACAGATACGCAGTATTTT.

This clonotype was found many times. A read error may produce the germline difference seen at one junction end. V gene TRBV27 combines with J gene TRBJ1-2; D might be TRBD1 (5 bases). The CDR3 spans 16 residues. Per germline, CDR1 MNHEY and CDR2 SMNVEV (reference sequence). CDR3 sequence: CVSSPYLWTTNYGYTF. CDR3 nucleotide sequence: TGTGTCAGCAGTCCATACTTATGGACAACTAACTATGGCTACACCTTC.

This clonotype was seen at least ten times. The chain joins TRBV6-5 to TRBJ1-5, with D hard to call. V lost 2 bases and J lost 4, with 6 bases in between. The CDR3 sequence is 13 residues long. The germline V gene encodes CDR1 MNHEY and CDR2 SVGAGI. The CDR3 DNA reads as TGTGCCAGCAGTTACGATCCAAATCAGCCCCAGCATTTT. Its protein is CASSYDPNQPQHF.

This clonotype has ten or more counts. V and J are TRBV20-1 and TRBJ1-3; D gene unclear. CDR3 length: 12 residues. Germline V gene lookup returns CDR1 DFQATT and CDR2 SNEGSKA (reference sequence). The V end was cut by 3 bases, the J end by 2 bases, with 5 bases between. CDR3: CSASNTGNTIYF. DNA of the CDR3: TGCAGTGCTAGTAACACTGGAAACACCATATATTTT.